One sample yielded the 5 T cell receptor beta chains listed below, sequenced in a study of CD8 T cells in Susac syndrome. An input of 0.5 to 1 ug of RNA was subjected to reverse transcription using random hexamers. A single record per CDR3 protein comes from TCRdb applying MiXCR to the immunoSEQ multiplex PCR reads. The table has approximately 100,000 distinct CDR3 sequences, approximately 96% seen once. What was sequenced was CD4+ T cells from PBMCs. All receptors derive from a human donor in good health.

This clonotype has just one count. V and J are TRBV7-9 and TRBJ2-3; the match to TRBD2 covers 12 bases. The CDR3 has 19 residues. Germline lookup yields CDR1 SEHNR and CDR2 FQNEAQ (reference sequence). The V segment lost 3 bases and the J segment 0 bases; nucleotides outside the gene matches: 10. CDR3 nucleotides: TGTGCCAGCAGCTTCCCGTTTACTAGCGGGAGGCAAAGCACAGATACGCAGTATTTT. Translated, it gives CASSFPFTSGRQSTDTQYF. Supplemented by reference TRBV7-9 and TRBJ2-3, the full variable domain reads DTGVSQNPRHKITKRGQNVTFRCDPISEHNRLYWYRQTLGQGPEFLTYFQNEAQLEKSRLLSDRFSAERPKGSFSTLEIQRTEQGDSAMYLCASSFPFTSGRQSTDTQYFGPGTRLTVL.

This chain joins TRBV20-1 and TRBJ2-7; a possible D gene is TRBD2 (7 bases). The germline V gene has CDR1 DFQATT and CDR2 SNEGSKA (reference sequence). Trimming cost V 5 bases and J 7 bases, with 21 bases left between them. The CDR3 is 14 residues long. The CDR3: CSAGNGRGAGEQYF. The CDR3 coding sequence is TGCAGTGCTGGAAATGGTCGGGGGGCGGGAGAGCAGTACTTC.

This rearrangement joins TRBV7-2 to TRBJ1-2; D gene unclear. CDR1 and CDR2 (germline): SGHTA, FQGNSA. The CDR3 covers 14 residues. Trimming left V 5 bases short and J 2 bases short, with 12 bases between. This CDR3 is CASSPTGTNYGYTF. The CDR3 DNA reads TGTGCCAGCAGCCCGACGGGTACAAACTATGGCTACACCTTC.

V gene TRBV29-1 combines with J gene TRBJ1-2; D is perhaps TRBD1 (6 bases). In germline, CDR1 is SQVTM, CDR2 ANQGSEA. The CDR3 has 14 amino acids. V lost 1 base and J 8 bases, leaving 17 bases between the germline ends. The CDR3 region has the DNA TGCAGCGTTGAAGCCCTGGGGGGCAGCCAAGGCTACACCTTC. Translating gives CSVEALGGSQGYTF.

This clonotype was found a few times. The gene calls are TRBV4-1 and TRBJ2-7; no reliable D call. Looked up from germline, CDR1 is MGHRA and CDR2 is YSYEKL. V was pared by 0 bases and J by 1 base, with 4 bases between. The CDR3 runs to 13 residues. The CDR3 DNA sequence: TGCGCCAGCAGCCAAGACAAATCCTACGAGCAGTACTTC. It yields the protein CASSQDKSYEQYF.